A single T cell receptor (beta chain) is shown here with its context. This clone was detected once. The antigen this receptor binds is unknown. There are no base qualities to consult, and no much larger clone falls within one base. The data are from a study of graft-versus-host responses after intestinal transplantation (dated by TCRdb to the early 2020s). Background on the whole study: Multivisceral, liver-intestinal, or isolated intestinal transplants were received by the recipients. Every recipient was given anti-thymocyte globulin induction, followed by approximately three years of maintenance tacrolimus and steroids. After intestinal transplantation, graft-versus-host and host-versus-graft alloreactive T cell clones were followed in the graft, circulation and bone marrow using bulk TCR-beta CDR3 sequencing. To identify alloreactive clones, pre-transplant mixed lymphocyte reaction products were sequenced and compared with unstimulated pre-transplant donor and recipient T cells. The cohort enrolled some 25 intestinal transplant recipients including one retransplant, and a few patients lacking pretransplant specimens were excluded. Donor T cell macrochimerism was defined as a peak of at least 4% donor T cells among recipient peripheral blood mononuclear cells. Instead of going to the commercial service, samples from a few later patients were sequenced in-house on an Illumina MiSeq and processed with MiXCR.

Blood samples were collected up to 4 times in the first month after transplant and then at least monthly when available. Libraries were made using the immunoSEQ multiplex PCR assay. For most patients, genomic DNA was subjected to high-throughput TCR-beta CDR3 sequencing by Adaptive Biotechnologies. Concerning the study's data processing: Adaptive's ImmunoSEQ software supplied the TCR sequencing data for around 19 patients, while MiXCR and VDJtools were used to process a few other patients. CDR3 nucleotide sequences shared by donor and recipient were removed because the origin of these sequences could not be assigned. At least 2-fold expansion over unstimulated cells and a minimum CFSE-low frequency of 0.002% (template counts) or 0.001% (read counts) were required for clones to be classified as alloreactive. Mappable clones were those detected in sequenced pre-transplant spleen, lymph node, or MLR CFSE-low populations of the donor or recipient. Cumulative frequency of alloreactive clones was calculated as a percentage of all sequences weighted by copy number. TCRdb's version of the immuneACCESS table is confined to in-frame rearrangements and falls short of the full clone set. An unresolved V gene accounts for under half of the shortfall where checked; the remainder is of unknown origin. V and J calls and clone size are those listed in that table; D and trimming were worked out from the DNA. For this sample the table gives tens of thousands of clones, of which about 91% were detected only once. The ten biggest clones cover 3.5% to 5% of the sample.

In the germline V gene, CDR1 corresponds to SGHVS and CDR2 to FNYEAQ. The CDR3 covers 14 residues, taking in both the cysteine and the phenylalanine. This entry keeps only the CDR3 DNA: 42 bases, framed from base 1. V is shortened by 1 base, J by 3 bases, and the region joining them spans 10 bases. The investigation overall reported the following: High GvH to HvG T cell clonal ratios were observed in the allografts of patients with donor T cell macrochimerism. GvH clones turned up in recipient bone marrow, with some appearing earlier in ileal mucosa or blood, a pattern consistent with an intestinal mucosal origin. The relatively low number and heterogeneity of intestinal transplant patients limited the conclusions. Early after transplant, declines in HvG clones were associated with peak levels of circulating GvH clones.

The material was PBMCs, obtained 524 days after transplant. The receptor chain draws on TRBV7-6 and TRBJ2-7; the D segment could be TRBD2, given 6 matching bases. This TCR was recovered from a human patient who received an intestinal transplant, so some T cells may come from the graft donor. The CDR3 reads CASSLGDGGYEQYF. The nucleotide sequence is TGTGCCAGCAGCTTAGGGGACGGGGGCTACGAGCAGTACTTC.